This entry describes one T cell receptor beta chain. The CDR3 has 14 amino acids. Germline CDR1 reads LGHDT; CDR2 reads YNNKEL (reference sequence). The J segment lost 13 bases and the V segment lost 0 bases, leaving 9 bases of the junction unmatched. In the source study's methods: Scientists estimated how many nucleated cells there were by amplifying reference gene primers. Only in-frame clones appear in the TCRdb table, and some are missing; sequencing was by immunoSEQ multiplex PCR. V and J calls plus clone size are reproduced from that table; the DNA served to infer D and trimming. Of about 140,000 clones listed, approximately 80% were seen once; the top ten hold more than 8.5%. The data are from a study of blood T cell repertoires in COVID-19. Overall study: Some COVID-19 samples were acute and others convalescent; all came from the United States, Italy and Spain. From T cells, B-cell-depleted T cells, or PBMCs came the material, which was cDNA or gDNA.

V gene TRBV3-1 (or the pseudogene TRBV3-2) combines with J gene TRBJ2-1; 7 nucleotides align to TRBD2. The sequenced sample was peripheral blood. This clonotype was sampled from a man in his fifties or sixties with active or convalescent COVID-19. This chain's CDR3 is CASSQDGLLAAQFF. Here the CDR3 DNA reads TGTGCCAGCAGCCAAGATGGATTGCTAGCGGCCCAGTTCTTC.